The source of this T cell receptor (beta chain) is a study of blood T cell repertoires in COVID-19. On the study more broadly: The cDNA or gDNA used as material had been derived from T cells, B-cell-depleted T cells, or PBMCs.

Data came from immunoSEQ multiplex PCR; TCRdb stores just in-frame clones and leaves some out. The sample carries fewer than 400,000 clones, 89% recorded once. V was pared by 1 base and J by 7 bases, with 16 bases between. The germline V gene has CDR1 MDHEN and CDR2 SYDVKM. The length of the CDR3 is 16 residues. This study enrolled people aged 18 to 89 from around 26 US geographic areas. In assigning cohorts, the study relied on participant-reported clinical history. Either two negative PCRs, clearance, or symptom resolution qualified Cohort 3 donors as recovered. Sequencing was performed on PBMCs or T cells enriched from blood (not recorded which). The sequence came from a woman under 40 who had recovered from COVID-19. This chain joins TRBV28 and TRBJ2-2; D ambiguous. CDR3 amino acids: CASSLFGPGAVGELFF. CDR3 coding DNA: TGTGCCAGCAGTTTATTCGGCCCGGGTGCGGTCGGGGAGCTGTTTTTT.